This T cell receptor (beta chain) was obtained from a study of CD8 T cells in Susac syndrome. J gave up 4 bases and V 3 bases, and 2 bases lay outside the gene matches. Germline lookup yields CDR1 SGHTA and CDR2 FQGTGA. This CDR3 has 13 residues. The RNA input was 0.5 to 1 ug, and it was reverse transcribed with random hexamers. Via MiXCR, TCRdb re-called the immunoSEQ multiplex PCR reads, giving one row per CDR3 protein. The sample consists of some 260,000 distinct CDR3 sequences, around 84% of them appearing once. Sequenced input: CD8+ T cells from PBMCs. The gene calls are TRBV7-3 and TRBJ1-2; 7 bases map to TRBD1. The clonotype originates from a human donor with multiple sclerosis. CDR3 coding DNA: TGTGCCAGCAGCTTGACAGGGACCTATGGCTACACCTTC. Protein product: CASSLTGTYGYTF.